The clone carrying this TCR beta chain was detected once. This sample was included in a study of shared T cell receptors in the human thymus. CDR3 length: 13 residues. The germline gives CDR1 SGHRS, CDR2 YFSETQ. Trimming pared 4 bases from V and 10 bases from J, leaving 12 bases between. Assay used: immunoSEQ multiplex PCR; TCRdb lists only in-frame clones, some missing. The sample shows approximately 760,000 clones, 70% to 90% of them seen only once. Another study also made use of these data, one on human thymus T cells. From that paper: Finnish infants who were healthy and having corrective surgery for congenital heart defects made up the donors. Thymus pieces cut out during corrective heart surgery were the tissue that was used. Usage of V and J genes appeared biased in thymic and blood repertoires. Thymic repertoires from unrelated individuals overlapped highly, related research reported.

J is TRBJ1-6 and V is TRBV5-1, with D perhaps TRBD1 (6 bases). The origin of this receptor is a girl under three years old with a congenital heart defect. Sequencing input: thymocytes. CDR3 loop: CASSRDTRSPLHF. The CDR3 bases are TGCGCCAGCAGCAGGGACACACGGTCACCCCTCCACTTT.